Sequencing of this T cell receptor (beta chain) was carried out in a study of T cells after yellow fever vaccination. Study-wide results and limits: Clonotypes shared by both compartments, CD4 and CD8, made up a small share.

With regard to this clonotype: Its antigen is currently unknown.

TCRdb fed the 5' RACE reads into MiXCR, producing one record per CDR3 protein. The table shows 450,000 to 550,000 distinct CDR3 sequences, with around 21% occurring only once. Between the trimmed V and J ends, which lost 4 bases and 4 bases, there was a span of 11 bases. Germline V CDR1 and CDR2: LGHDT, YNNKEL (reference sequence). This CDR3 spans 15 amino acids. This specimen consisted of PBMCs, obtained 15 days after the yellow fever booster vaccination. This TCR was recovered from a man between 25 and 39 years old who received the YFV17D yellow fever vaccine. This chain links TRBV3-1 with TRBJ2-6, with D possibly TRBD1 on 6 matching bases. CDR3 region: CASSPTGPGANVLTF. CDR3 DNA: TGTGCCAGCAGCCCTACAGGGCCCGGGGCCAACGTCCTGACTTTC.